This T cell receptor (beta chain) was obtained from a study of shared clonotypes between healthy human individuals. Sequencing was performed with immunoSEQ multiplex PCR; in TCRdb, only in-frame clones are kept and a portion is missing. The sample shows roughly 2.1 million clones, about 92% of them seen only once. The CDR3 spans 16 residues. With 2 bases clipped from V and 3 bases from J, the junction kept 4 bases outside the gene matches. Germline lookup yields CDR1 SGHRS and CDR2 YFSETQ. Naivety among CD8 cells was defined by CD45RO negativity and positive CCR7 selection, thereby excluding terminally differentiated effector memory CD45RA+ cells. In the case of this clone: Its cognate antigen is unknown.

Notes on the study in general: Among donors, clonotype sharing was expected to be affected by sequencing depth.

Sequenced input: naive CD8+ T cells from PBMCs. The rearrangement joins TRBV5-1 to TRBJ2-1, with 11 bases lining up with TRBD2. The receptor was isolated from a man between 18 and 35 years old in good health. Some clones in this sample may be carry-over from other donors' samples. The chain's CDR3 is CASSFAGLAGYNEQFF. The CDR3 DNA follows: TGCGCCAGCAGCTTTGCCGGACTAGCGGGCTACAATGAGCAGTTCTTC.